This entry lists 3 T cell receptor beta chains sequenced from one sample in a study of blood T cell repertoires in COVID-19. The protocol was immunoSEQ multiplex PCR, while the TCRdb copy is restricted to in-frame clones and leaves out a portion. Of hundreds of thousands of clones in the sample, about 89% are singletons; the top ten hold around 4%. Sequenced input: PBMCs or T cells enriched from blood (not recorded which). The receptors here all came from a woman in her 30s who had recovered from COVID-19.

The J gene is TRBJ1-6, the V gene TRBV4-3; D might be TRBD1 (6 bases). Trimming removed 1 base from V and 9 bases from J, with 10 bases in between. Germline V gene sequence: CDR1 LGHNA, CDR2 YSLEER. This CDR3 contains 14 residues. The CDR3 loop reads CASSQVQGSSPLHF. DNA of the CDR3: TGCGCCAGCAGCCAAGTCCAGGGGTCTTCACCCCTCCACTTT.

The chain carries TRBV7-9 and TRBJ1-1, with D hard to call. V was cut by 3 bases and J by 5 bases, with 13 bases left in between. The germline gives CDR1 SEHNR, CDR2 FQNEAQ (reference sequence). The CDR3 has 14 residues. The CDR3 reads CASSFASGGTEAFF. The DNA of the CDR3 is TGTGCCAGCAGCTTTGCCTCGGGCGGGACTGAAGCTTTCTTT.

The chain has TRBV5-1 and TRBJ2-3; TRBD2 is a possible D gene (5 bases). The V end lost 2 bases, the J end lost 1 base, and 8 bases lay between the germline ends. The germline CDR1 and CDR2 sequences are SGHRS and YFSETQ. CDR3 length: 14 amino acids. The CDR3 sequence: CASSFSERTDTQYF. The CDR3 region has the DNA TGCGCCAGCAGCTTTAGCGAACGCACAGATACGCAGTATTTT.